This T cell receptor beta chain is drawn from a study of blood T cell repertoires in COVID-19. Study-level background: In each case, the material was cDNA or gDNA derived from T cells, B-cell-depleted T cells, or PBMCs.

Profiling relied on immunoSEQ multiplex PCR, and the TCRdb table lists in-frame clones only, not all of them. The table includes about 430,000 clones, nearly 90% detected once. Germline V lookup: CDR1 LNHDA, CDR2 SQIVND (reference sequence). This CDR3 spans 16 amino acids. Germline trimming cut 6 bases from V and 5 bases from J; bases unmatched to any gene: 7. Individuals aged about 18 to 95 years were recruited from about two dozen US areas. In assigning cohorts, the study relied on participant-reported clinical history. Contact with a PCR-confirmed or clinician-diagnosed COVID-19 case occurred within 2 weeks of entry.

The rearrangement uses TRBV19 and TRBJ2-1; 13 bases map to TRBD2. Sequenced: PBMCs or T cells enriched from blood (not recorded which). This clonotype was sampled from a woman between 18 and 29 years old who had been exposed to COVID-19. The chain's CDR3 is CASSDRLAGGNNEQFF. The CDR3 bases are TGTGCCAGTAGCGATAGACTAGCGGGGGGAAACAATGAGCAGTTCTTC.